The entry below gives a single T cell receptor beta chain sequence along with its context. The assay was immunoSEQ multiplex PCR, and TCRdb's table has in-frame clones only and misses some. The sample includes 20,000 to 25,000 clones, approximately 77% of them seen just once. This entry belongs to a study of PD-1 blockade in classical Hodgkin lymphoma. CDR1 and CDR2 from the germline V gene are GTSNPN and SVGIG (reference sequence). V was pared by 0 bases and J by 7 bases, with 15 bases of the junction left unmatched. The CDR3 is made up of 18 amino acids. Time point meaning: cycle 4 day 1 (C4D1), after about 6 weeks of nivolumab. After autologous stem cell transplantation all patients relapsed, and prior brentuximab vedotin exposure differed between cohorts.

The chain couples TRBV30 to TRBJ2-1; 10 bases are a match to TRBD2. This receptor was obtained from a human donor with classical Hodgkin lymphoma. Sequenced material: peripheral blood mononuclear cells (PBMCs), taken before the fourth cycle of nivolumab. CDR3: CAWSVASGGTLLWNEQFF. In nucleotides, the CDR3 is TGTGCCTGGAGTGTAGCTAGCGGGGGAACTCTATTATGGAATGAGCAGTTCTTC.